This TCR beta chain was captured in a study of shared clonotypes between healthy human individuals. Study-wide context: Researchers assigned three CD4 naive, three CD4 memory, two CD8 naive and one CD8 memory plate to each donor.

Whole-study results and caveats: Though the depth was large, rarefaction showed that sorted-subset sequencing was incomplete. There were few donors, and this limited the genetic and exposure-history diversity represented.

Germline CDR1 is KGHSH and CDR2 is LQKENI. The germline V and J ends were trimmed by 1 base and 8 bases, with 9 bases remaining between them. This CDR3 is 13 amino acids long. On this clone: What it binds is not known.

Sorted-subset replicate PCR reactions contained approximately 190 ng DNA, corresponding to around 30,000 T cell genomes. Libraries were prepared by immunoSEQ multiplex PCR; TCRdb keeps only in-frame clonotypes and omits some of them. The repertoire holds roughly 1,000,000 clones, with 70% to 80% as singletons. V gene TRBV18 combines with J gene TRBJ2-1; D possibly corresponds to TRBD2 (5 bases). Sequencing input: memory CD4+ T cells from PBMCs. Indicated subset: CD45RA-negative fraction. The sequence derives from a man between 18 and 35 years old in good health. Some clones in this sample may be carry-over from other donors' samples. CDR3 sequence (DNA): TGTGCCAGCTCACCACGACTAATCGATGAGCAGTTCTTC. Translating it yields CASSPRLIDEQFF.